A selection of T cell receptor beta chains follows, all from one sample in a study of vaccination effects on CD4 cells after COVID-19. Antigens of these TCRs are unknown. Produced via immunoSEQ multiplex PCR; TCRdb's table is partial and in-frame only. Of tens of thousands of clones in the sample, 70% to 85% were seen once. The sample here was CD4+ T cells from PBMCs cultured without peptide, taken after COVID-19 vaccination. The receptors come from a human donor who received a COVID-19 vaccine. Each CDR3 is given with its conserved first and last residue. The order of the fields is V gene, J gene, clone size, D gene, CDR3 DNA, CDR3 protein. A D gene is named only where the DNA matches it firmly. A row's size may be missing; if present it is once, few, many or a size class.

V: TRBV12-3/TRBV12-4
J: TRBJ1-1
size: -
D: -
DNA: TGTGCCAGCAGTTTAAGGTGGGGTGAAGCTTTCTTT
CDR3: CASSLRWGEAFF

V: TRBV4-2
J: TRBJ1-4
size: -
D: -
DNA: TGTGCCAGCAGCCACCCCGGGGGGCCTGGTGAAAAACTGTTTTTT
CDR3: CASSHPGGPGEKLFF

V: TRBV28
J: TRBJ1-3
size: -
D: -
DNA: TGTGCCAGCAGTCTCCAGACTCTCTCTGGAAACACCATATATTTT
CDR3: CASSLQTLSGNTIYF

V: TRBV10-3
J: TRBJ2-3
size: -
D: TRBD2
DNA: TGTGCCATCAGCGGGGGGGTCCGCTATAGCACAGATACGCAGTATTTT
CDR3: CAISGGVRYSTDTQYF

V: TRBV25-1
J: TRBJ2-7
size: -
D: TRBD2
DNA: TGTGCCAGCAGTGGAGCTCCTAGCGGGGGGCCTCACTCCTACGAGCAGTACTTC
CDR3: CASSGAPSGGPHSYEQYF

V: TRBV6-2/TRBV6-3
J: TRBJ1-2
size: -
D: -
DNA: TGTGCCAGCAGCACCTACAGGGAGTACGCTAACTATGGCTACACCTTC
CDR3: CASSTYREYANYGYTF

V: TRBV24-1
J: TRBJ2-6
size: -
D: -
DNA: TGTGCCATCTCTGGGGCCAACGTCCTGACTTTC
CDR3: CAISGANVLTF

V: TRBV28
J: TRBJ2-5
size: -
D: TRBD1
DNA: TGTGCCAGCGGGCCCCGGGACAGGGGGAGACAAGAGACCCAGTACTTC
CDR3: CASGPRDRGRQETQYF

V: TRBV10-3
J: TRBJ1-3
size: -
D: -
DNA: TGTGCCATTGGACAAGACTCTGGAAACACCATATATTTT
CDR3: CAIGQDSGNTIYF

V: TRBV4-2
J: TRBJ2-3
size: -
D: TRBD2
DNA: TGTGCCAGCAGCCAAACCACTAGCGGGGGGGCCCCAGATACGCAGTATTTT
CDR3: CASSQTTSGGAPDTQYF

V: TRBV3-1/TRBV3-2
J: TRBJ2-5
size: -
D: -
DNA: TGTGCCAGCAGCCCAATTGGGGGGCCCAGGGAGACCCAGTACTTC
CDR3: CASSPIGGPRETQYF

V: TRBV6-2/TRBV6-3
J: TRBJ2-7
size: -
D: -
DNA: TGTGCCAGCAGTTACTCGCCGAAAACCCAGTACGAGCAGTACTTC
CDR3: CASSYSPKTQYEQYF

V: TRBV5-5
J: TRBJ2-7
size: -
D: -
DNA: TGTGCCAGCAGCTTCGGCCATATCTACGAGCAGTACTTC
CDR3: CASSFGHIYEQYF

V: TRBV2
J: TRBJ1-1
size: -
D: -
DNA: TGTGCCAGCACCATCGACCGGAACACTGAAGCTTTCTTT
CDR3: CASTIDRNTEAFF

V: TRBV28
J: TRBJ1-5
size: -
D: -
DNA: TGTGCCAGCAGTTTAAGTCACGCGGCCTATAGCAATCAGCCCCAGCATTTT
CDR3: CASSLSHAAYSNQPQHF

V: TRBV6-1
J: TRBJ1-4
size: -
D: -
DNA: TGTGCCAGCAGTGAGGACGGACCAACTAATGAAAAACTGTTTTTT
CDR3: CASSEDGPTNEKLFF

V: TRBV7-9
J: TRBJ2-1
size: -
D: TRBD2
DNA: TGTGCCAGCAGTTATATATTGACTAGCGGGACCCACAATGAGCAGTTCTTC
CDR3: CASSYILTSGTHNEQFF

V: TRBV28
J: TRBJ2-7
size: few
D: -
DNA: TGTGCCAGTCTGGGGCGCAAGCAGTACTTC
CDR3: CASLGRKQYF

V: TRBV5-1
J: TRBJ2-2
size: -
D: -
DNA: TGCGCCAGCAGCTTACCGGGACAAAAGAGCACAGGGGAGCTGTTTTTT
CDR3: CASSLPGQKSTGELFF

V: TRBV7-8
J: TRBJ2-2
size: -
D: -
DNA: TGTTTCTCAGCGGAAATGAACACCGGGGAGCTGTTTTTT
CDR3: CFSAEMNTGELFF

V: TRBV19
J: TRBJ1-1
size: once
D: -
DNA: TGTGCCAGTAGTAGAACACAGGGTGTGAACACTGAAGCTTTCTTT
CDR3: CASSRTQGVNTEAFF

V: TRBV6-5
J: TRBJ1-1
size: -
D: -
DNA: TGTGCCAGCAGTTACGATAGGGCGGTCACTGAAGCTTTCTTT
CDR3: CASSYDRAVTEAFF

V: TRBV6-1
J: TRBJ1-1
size: -
D: -
DNA: TGTGCCAGCAGTGACAGTCTGAACACTGAAGCTTTCTTT
CDR3: CASSDSLNTEAFF